This T cell receptor (beta chain) was sequenced for a study of T-cell memory formation after mild COVID-19. Germline V gene data show CDR1 as MGHRA and CDR2 as YSYEKL. This CDR3 is built from 17 residues. Trimming took 3 bases from V and 0 from J; bases not matched to a gene: 7. TCRdb reprocessed the 5' RACE reads with MiXCR, giving one entry per CDR3 protein. The table lists about 110,000 distinct CDR3 sequences, approximately 13% of them singletons, with around 30% in the top ten. Only a few counts were recorded for this clonotype. This chain connects TRBV4-1 to TRBJ2-2, with 7 bases identical to TRBD1. The sequencing input was PBMCs or a T cell subset sorted from them (not recorded which). This TCR derives from an adult woman who had mild COVID-19 (a few samples of this study predate the infection). Cell type and time point are not known. The CDR3 DNA reads as TGCGCCAGCAGCCAGGACCGGACAGGAGCGAACACCGGGGAGCTGTTTTTT. As protein: CASSQDRTGANTGELFF.